Detailed here is one T cell receptor beta chain. Its target antigen remains unknown. Base qualities are missing; no much larger clone stands one base away. Reading the label with the study, this specimen's treatment or condition is: roughly 10-day PBMC culture with coronavirus spike peptide pools or control peptides (ViraFEST assay). CD4+ T cells from unexposed donors were collected before the COVID-19 pandemic (2011-2018). The study used the ViraFEST assay, which expanded antigen-specific T cells with peptide pools and then identified expanded clonotypes by TCR sequencing. Some 2 million PBMCs per well were cultured in IMDM with roughly 5% human AB serum and approximately 9.8 IU/ml IL-2, plus 10 ug/ml peptide pools. Half of the culture medium was replaced with fresh IL-2-containing medium on days 3 and 7. CD4+ T cells were isolated after approximately ten days of culture through negative selection using the EasySep CD4+ T cell isolation kit. As cell number allowed, CD4+ T cells from unexposed donors were tested for reactivity to SARS-CoV-2 S and N and to four common cold coronavirus spike pools. Ficoll-Paque Plus gradient centrifugation was used to isolate PBMCs from whole blood, and the isolated PBMCs were then either used fresh or cryopreserved at -140C. Triplicate wells were generally used for each culture condition. Leukapheresis product for the unexposed donors was bought commercially.

The data belong to a study of vaccination and CD4 T cells after COVID-19 (dated by TCRdb to between 2021 and 2024). About the full investigation: The convalescent cohort comprised six males and four females, including two Hispanic individuals, seven Caucasians, two Asians and one multiracial person. Overlapping spike peptide pools from SARS-CoV-2 and from the common cold coronaviruses HCoV-NL63, HCoV-OC43 and HCoV-229E were used as culture stimuli. The spike-specific CD4+ TCR repertoire was compared before and after mRNA vaccination in nine to ten COVID-19 convalescent patients and several infection-naive healthy vaccine recipients. Control cultures used a CEFX viral epitope pool as positive control, an HIV-1 Nef peptide pool as negative control, or no peptide. An earlier paper using these donors assessed, at the TCR clonotype level, memory CD4+ T cell crossreactivity between SARS-CoV-2 and common cold coronavirus spike proteins. Post-vaccine blood samples were collected a median of around 70 days after the second vaccine dose, ranging from roughly 12 to 250 days. Post-COVID blood samples from convalescent patients were collected a median of approximately 100 days after diagnosis, with a range of roughly 35 to 180 days. Each participant got two doses of either the Pfizer-BioNTech BNT162b2 vaccine (n=8) or the Moderna mRNA-1273 vaccine (n=2). The study at large found these results: Relatively few convalescent patients were included in the study, and early timepoints after natural infection were not analyzed. In convalescent patients, nearly all vaccine-specific clones (304 of 307) were found to be mono-reactive for SARS-CoV-2 spike rather than cross-reactive with common cold coronaviruses. An increase in the median number of SARS-CoV-2-reactive clonotypes from 21 after infection to 35 to 40 after vaccination was observed, but the change was not found to be significant. In convalescent patients, a median roughly 85% of post-vaccine SARS-CoV-2-reactive clones were detected only after vaccination, suggesting vaccine-specific priming.

The method was PCR. DNA from cultured CD4+ T cells was subjected to TCR sequencing with the Oncomine TCR Beta short-read assay at the Johns Hopkins FTIC core. The QIAamp micro DNA kit was used to extract genomic DNA from the cultured CD4+ T cells. Oncomine TCR Beta libraries from cultured CD4+ T cells were pooled using unique dual indexes and sequenced on an Illumina iSeq 100. Regarding the original processing steps: Non-productive sequences were filtered out, and CDR3s that did not start with C, did not end with F or W, or were shorter than 7 amino acids were discarded. The MANAFEST web application was used to identify antigen-specific clonotypes by comparing peptide-stimulated wells against reference wells and other culture wells. Positive clones required FDR below 0.05, an odds ratio above 5, and productive frequency above 0.1% in at least two of three replicate wells. A clonotype counted as cross-reactive if it showed significant expansion both in the SARS-CoV-2 spike wells and in at least one common cold coronavirus spike condition. Levenshtein distances (stringdist) and unrooted phylogenetic trees (ape) in R version 3.6.1 were used to assess CDR3 homology. TCRdb reprocessed the public reads (quality trimming at Q25 with fastp, clone calling with MiXCR) and kept in-frame beta chains. Rows merge per CDR3 protein into single entries with the most common DNA and genes. Clone size and V and J calls follow TCRdb, not the original study. A total of roughly 9,800 distinct CDR3 sequences appear in this sample, about 32% of them only once. The top ten clones comprise roughly 15% of the sample.

The sequencing input was CD4+ T cells from blood, cultured in vitro. The clonotype was recovered from a human donor in good health.

The encoded CDR3 is CASSPTSGAGGRNEQFF. At the DNA level, the sequence is TGTGCCAGCAGCCCCACCTCGGGAGCGGGAGGGCGGAATGAGCAGTTCTTC. The sequence joins TRBV7-3 to TRBJ2-1, with TRBD2 matching 10 junction bases. The CDR3 covers 17 residues, taking in both the cysteine and the phenylalanine. Only the CDR3 region is kept as DNA, spanning 51 bases read in frame from base 1. Sequences SGHTA (CDR1) and FQGTGA (CDR2) are obtained from the germline V gene. Trimming removed 5 bases from V and 7 bases from J; the gene matches leave 14 bases unexplained.